The sequence of this TCR beta chain was determined in a study of cytomegalovirus exposure and HLA in healthy donors. Findings and limits, study-wide: The authors enumerated 150 to 200 TCR beta chains as linked to cytomegalovirus.

This clone was counted only a few times. Its target is not known. Amplification used 60 Vbeta primers and 13 Jbeta primers. Sequencing used immunoSEQ multiplex PCR; TCRdb keeps in-frame clones, though not all of them. The sample carries about 170,000 clones, roughly 82% recorded once. The germline V and J ends were trimmed by 0 bases and 4 bases, with 14 bases remaining between them. This CDR3 spans 15 amino acids. Germline V gene sequence: CDR1 SGHRS, CDR2 YFSETQ. V and J are TRBV5-1 and TRBJ2-7; a weak D match, TRBD1 (6 bases). The clonotype was recovered from a woman in her fifties or sixties in good health and CMV-seropositive. Sequencing was carried out using PBMCs. CDR3 region: CASSLAAGVTYEQYF. The DNA for the CDR3 is TGCGCCAGCAGCTTGGCGGCAGGGGTTACGTACGAGCAGTACTTC.